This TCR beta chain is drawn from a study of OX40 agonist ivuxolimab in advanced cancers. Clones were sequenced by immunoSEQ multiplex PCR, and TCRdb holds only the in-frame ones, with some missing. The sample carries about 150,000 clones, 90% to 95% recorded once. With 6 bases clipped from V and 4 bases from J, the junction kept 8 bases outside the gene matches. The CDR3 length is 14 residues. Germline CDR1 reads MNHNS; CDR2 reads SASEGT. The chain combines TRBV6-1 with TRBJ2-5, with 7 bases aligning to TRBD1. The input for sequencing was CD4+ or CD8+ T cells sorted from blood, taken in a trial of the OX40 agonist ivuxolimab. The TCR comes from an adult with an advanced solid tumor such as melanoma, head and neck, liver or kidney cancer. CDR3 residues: CASRGAPGGETQYF. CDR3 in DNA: TGTGCCAGCAGGGGAGCGCCAGGGGGAGAGACCCAGTACTTC.